This TCR beta chain was captured by sequencing in a study of T cell responses to AZD1222 COVID-19 vaccine. Whole-study results and caveats: CD4 TCRs linked to vaccination spanned spike, dominating at 160-218 and 743-854. Donors were chiefly white British, with a greater number of females, and clonal diversity was perhaps underestimated. Seropositive status at baseline applied to only five or six AZD1222 recipients. Spike-specific TCR breadth and depth grew following two AZD1222 doses.

Concerning this clone itself: Its specificity is unknown.

This CDR3 region has 13 residues. The germline V and J ends were trimmed by 4 bases and 1 base, with 7 bases remaining between them. Sequencing used immunoSEQ multiplex PCR; TCRdb keeps in-frame clones, though not all of them. The repertoire holds about 170,000 clones, approximately 93% seen once, with around 3.8% in the top ten. The chain employs TRBV12-3 or TRBV12-4 and TRBJ1-1, with unresolved D. This sequence originates from an adult in good health. Source: peripheral blood, taken on day 0 of AZD1222 vaccination. The CDR3 bases are TGTGCCAGCAGTTCTACGGCGAACACTGAAGCTTTCTTT. Translated, it gives CASSSTANTEAFF.